This TCR beta chain came from a study of T-cell memory formation after mild COVID-19. In the study overall: For the most part, TCR clusters were specific to one donor.

This clonotype was observed a handful of times. Its antigen is unknown. Findings and limits, study-wide: There was a balanced CD4/CD8 profile in clones contracting day 15 to 85, and later expanders leaned CD4+.

The germline V gene has CDR1 SGHVS and CDR2 FNYEAQ. After removal of 1 base from V and 3 bases from J, the junction contained 7 bases not matched to a gene. This CDR3 comprises 16 residues. Via MiXCR, TCRdb re-called the 5' RACE reads, giving one row per CDR3 protein. Seen here are 350,000 to 550,000 distinct CDR3 sequences, more than 15% observed once, and the top ten hold roughly 21%. The chain carries TRBV7-6 and TRBJ2-7; 9 bases line up with TRBD2. This receptor was taken from a man in his late teens or twenties who had mild COVID-19 (a few samples of this study predate the infection). Cell type and time point are not known. What was sequenced was PBMCs or a T cell subset sorted from them (not recorded which). This CDR3 reads CASSLESSGAHYEQYF. The CDR3 nucleotides are TGTGCCAGCAGCTTAGAGTCTAGCGGGGCCCACTACGAGCAGTACTTC.